The 2 T cell receptor beta chains below were found in one sample sequenced in a study of blood T cell repertoires in COVID-19. This table comes from immunoSEQ multiplex PCR, and its TCRdb copy is limited to in-frame clones, with some not included. The top ten hold 1.5% to 2.5% of the sample, which has over 120,000 clones, approximately 80% seen once. Sample: peripheral blood. The source is an older woman with acute or convalescent COVID-19.

This clone was observed once. V usage is TRBV6-5 and J usage is TRBJ1-1, with TRBD1 as a possible D gene (6 bases). CDR3 length: 14 amino acids. V lost 7 bases to trimming and J lost 1 base, with 13 bases between them. Germline assignment: CDR1 MNHEY and CDR2 SVGAGI. The CDR3 loop reads CASKIGGKNTEAFF. CDR3 nucleotides: TGTGCCAGCAAAATAGGGGGAAAGAACACTGAAGCTTTCTTT.

The chain has TRBV27 and TRBJ1-1, with D maybe TRBD1 (5 bases). The germline V and J ends were trimmed by 0 bases and 1 base, with 12 bases remaining between them. Per germline, CDR1 MNHEY and CDR2 SMNVEV (reference sequence). The CDR3 totals 16 residues. CDR3 nucleotide sequence: TGTGCCAGCAGTTTATCCGCGGGGACGGGGAACACTGAAGCTTTCTTT. Protein: CASSLSAGTGNTEAFF.